These T cell receptor beta chains were read from a single sample in a study of neurological immune-mediated disorders. MiXCR was run by TCRdb on the 5' RACE reads, yielding one entry per CDR3 protein. The sample has roughly 36,000 distinct CDR3 sequences, approximately 7.2% seen once; the top ten hold around 5%. Sequencing was carried out using CD4+ T cells from blood. Every receptor here comes from a man aged 45 to 65 in good health. Each CDR3 is given with its conserved first and last residue. Fields, in order: clone size, D gene, CDR3 length, J gene, V gene, CDR3 DNA, CDR3 protein. The D gene is left open where the match is weak. Rows give clone size only sometimes, using once, few, many, or a class for an expanded clone.

many	-	16	TRBJ2-7	TRBV4-2	TGTGCCAGCAGCCAGGAGGGACGCCCGAGCTCCTACGAGCAGTACTTC	CASSQEGRPSSYEQYF
medium-sized	-	15	TRBJ2-6	TRBV20-1	TGCAGTGCTAGAGAGGGGAGCTCTGGGGCCAACGTCCTGACTTTC	CSAREGSSGANVLTF
many	TRBD1	14	TRBJ1-2	TRBV20-1	TGCAGTACCGATGGGACAGGGCGGAACTATGGCTACACCTTC	CSTDGTGRNYGYTF
many	-	13	TRBJ2-5	TRBV7-8	TGTGCCAGCAGCTTAGGGGGTTATGAGACCCAGTACTTC	CASSLGGYETQYF
-	-	13	TRBJ1-1	TRBV18	TGTGCCAGCTCACCACCGGTGGGGACTGAAGCTTTCTTT	CASSPPVGTEAFF
many	-	13	TRBJ2-7	TRBV20-1	TGCAGTGCTAGAGTTTCAGGGACCTACGAGCAGTACTTC	CSARVSGTYEQYF
few	-	15	TRBJ2-1	TRBV7-2	TGTGCCAGCAGCTTAGTAGGTGCCCGGTACAATGAGCAGTTCTTC	CASSLVGARYNEQFF
many	TRBD1	13	TRBJ2-2	TRBV11-2	TGTGCCAGCAGGACAGGGATTACCGGGGAGCTGTTTTTT	CASRTGITGELFF
many	TRBD2	14	TRBJ2-5	TRBV20-1	TGCAGTGTTTCTCTAGCGGGAGGGCCAGAGACCCAGTACTTC	CSVSLAGGPETQYF
many	-	15	TRBJ1-5	TRBV6-2/TRBV6-3	TGTGCCAGCAGTTACCGACACTTGCGGGATCAGCCCCAGCATTTT	CASSYRHLRDQPQHF
-	-	13	TRBJ2-4	TRBV28	TGTGCCAGCAGTTCGGACATGGGGAACATTCAGAACTTC	CASSSDMGNIQNF
many	-	16	TRBJ2-1	TRBV18	TGTGCCAGCTCACCACCGGCCGGGACCGCACCCAATGAGCAGTTCTTC	CASSPPAGTAPNEQFF
many	-	16	TRBJ2-1	TRBV4-1	TGCGCCAGCAGCCAAGTAGGGGGGGGGCGCAGAAATGAGCAGTTCTTC	CASSQVGGGRRNEQFF
many	-	16	TRBJ2-7	TRBV4-1	TGCGCCAGCAGCCAAATGTCGGGACGGTCGACCCACGAGCAGTACTTC	CASSQMSGRSTHEQYF
many	-	13	TRBJ1-2	TRBV7-2	TGTGCCAGCAGCTTAGGCAGGTTCCATGGCTACACCTTC	CASSLGRFHGYTF
many	TRBD2	18	TRBJ2-6	TRBV20-1	TGCAGTGCCACCTCGGGAGTAGCGGGAGCGTCTGGGGCCAACGTCCTGACTTTC	CSATSGVAGASGANVLTF
many	TRBD2	15	TRBJ2-1	TRBV7-8	TGTGCCAGCAGCCAGACTAGCGGGAGCTGGAATGAGCAGTTCTTC	CASSQTSGSWNEQFF
many	-	14	TRBJ2-5	TRBV20-1	TGCAGTGCTAGAGATATTTCAGGGAAAGAGACCCAGTACTTC	CSARDISGKETQYF
many	-	12	TRBJ2-3	TRBV28	TGTGCCAGCAGAACGCCCACAGATACGCAGTATTTT	CASRTPTDTQYF
few	-	13	TRBJ1-2	TRBV25-1	TGTGCCAGCAGAGGAAACAGCCTCTATGGCTACACCTTC	CASRGNSLYGYTF
many	-	16	TRBJ2-3	TRBV7-9	TGTGCCAGCAGCTTATTCCAGTCCGCTAGCACAGATACGCAGTATTTT	CASSLFQSASTDTQYF
many	TRBD1	17	TRBJ1-6	TRBV4-1	TGCGCCAGCAGCCAAGGCTCATTTCGGGACAGCAATTCACCCCTCCACTTT	CASSQGSFRDSNSPLHF
many	TRBD1	17	TRBJ1-5	TRBV20-1	TGCAGTGCTATATCGGGACAGGGTATCGGCAAGGCTCAGCCCCAGCATTTT	CSAISGQGIGKAQPQHF
many	TRBD2	14	TRBJ2-1	TRBV18	TGTGCCAGCTCACCCGGGGGGAACTACAATGAGCAGTTCTTC	CASSPGGNYNEQFF
few	-	14	TRBJ2-7	TRBV20-1	TGCAGTGCTGAAAACACCGGGACGAACTACGAGCAGTACTTC	CSAENTGTNYEQYF
many	-	14	TRBJ1-1	TRBV3-1	TGTGCCAGCAGCCAATTGTCCCCCAACACTGAAGCTTTCTTT	CASSQLSPNTEAFF
many	-	15	TRBJ2-1	TRBV20-1	TGCAGTGCAACTACCGGGAGTCGGAATTACAATGAGCAGTTCTTC	CSATTGSRNYNEQFF
many	TRBD2	16	TRBJ2-3	TRBV20-1	TGCAGTGCTAGAGATAGCGGGAGGGCCCTCACAGATACGCAGTATTTT	CSARDSGRALTDTQYF
many	-	18	TRBJ2-5	TRBV7-2	TGTGCCAGCAGCTTAGAGCCCCCAGACCTTTTCGGACAAGAGACCCAGTACTTC	CASSLEPPDLFGQETQYF
many	TRBD2	17	TRBJ2-3	TRBV27	TGTGCCAGCAGTTATAGGGTCGTTGGACTAGCAGCAGATACGCAGTATTTT	CASSYRVVGLAADTQYF
many	-	15	TRBJ2-1	TRBV24-1	TGTGCCACCAGTTTCAAGATAGTACCCTACAATGAGCAGTTCTTC	CATSFKIVPYNEQFF
many	-	13	TRBJ1-2	TRBV10-3	TGTGCCATCAGGCGGGACGGAGACTATGGCTACACCTTC	CAIRRDGDYGYTF
many	-	14	TRBJ2-3	TRBV7-8	TGTGCCGGCAGCAAACACTTGGAGGTCGGTACGCAGTATTTT	CAGSKHLEVGTQYF
many	-	17	TRBJ1-6	TRBV5-1	TGCGCCAGCAGCTTGGGAGGTCAGGCCGTTTATAATTCACCCCTCCACTTT	CASSLGGQAVYNSPLHF
many	-	13	TRBJ2-7	TRBV12-3/TRBV12-4	TGTGCCAGCAGTTTCCAGGGTCCCTACGAGCAGTACTTC	CASSFQGPYEQYF
many	TRBD1	17	TRBJ2-1	TRBV20-1	TGCAGTGCCATCTGGACAGGGGGATTAAGCTCCTACAATGAGCAGTTCTTC	CSAIWTGGLSSYNEQFF
-	TRBD1	15	TRBJ1-4	TRBV7-9	TGTGCCAGCAGCCCTTACGGACAGGGAGTCGAAAAACTGTTTTTT	CASSPYGQGVEKLFF
-	-	12	TRBJ2-7	TRBV5-1	TGCGCCAACAGCCCGGGACCAGCGGAGCAGTACTTC	CANSPGPAEQYF
many	-	13	TRBJ2-3	TRBV5-1	TGCGCCAGCAGCAATAAGCTTGGGAGTACGCAGTATTTT	CASSNKLGSTQYF
-	TRBD1	14	TRBJ2-7	TRBV7-9	TGTGCCAGCAGCCGACAGGGGGCCTCCTACGAGCAGTACTTC	CASSRQGASYEQYF
-	-	16	TRBJ2-2	TRBV12-3/TRBV12-4	TGTGCCAGCAGTTTATCTTACAGGGTGCCCGGCGGGGAGCTGTTTTTT	CASSLSYRVPGGELFF
few	-	14	TRBJ1-1	TRBV6-6	TGTGCCAGCAGAGCCAATTTCTTGAACACTGAAGCTTTCTTT	CASRANFLNTEAFF
many	-	14	TRBJ2-5	TRBV7-2	TGTGCCAGCAGCCAAAGGGGAGTACGGGAGACCCAGTACTTC	CASSQRGVRETQYF
-	-	15	TRBJ2-3	TRBV5-4	TGTGCCAGCAGCTCGCGACTGGTGGTCACAGATACGCAGTATTTT	CASSSRLVVTDTQYF
many	-	18	TRBJ2-7	TRBV12-3/TRBV12-4	TGTGCCAGCAGTTTTTTCGGGTTTAACCTCGGGAGAAGCGGCGAGCAGTACTTC	CASSFFGFNLGRSGEQYF